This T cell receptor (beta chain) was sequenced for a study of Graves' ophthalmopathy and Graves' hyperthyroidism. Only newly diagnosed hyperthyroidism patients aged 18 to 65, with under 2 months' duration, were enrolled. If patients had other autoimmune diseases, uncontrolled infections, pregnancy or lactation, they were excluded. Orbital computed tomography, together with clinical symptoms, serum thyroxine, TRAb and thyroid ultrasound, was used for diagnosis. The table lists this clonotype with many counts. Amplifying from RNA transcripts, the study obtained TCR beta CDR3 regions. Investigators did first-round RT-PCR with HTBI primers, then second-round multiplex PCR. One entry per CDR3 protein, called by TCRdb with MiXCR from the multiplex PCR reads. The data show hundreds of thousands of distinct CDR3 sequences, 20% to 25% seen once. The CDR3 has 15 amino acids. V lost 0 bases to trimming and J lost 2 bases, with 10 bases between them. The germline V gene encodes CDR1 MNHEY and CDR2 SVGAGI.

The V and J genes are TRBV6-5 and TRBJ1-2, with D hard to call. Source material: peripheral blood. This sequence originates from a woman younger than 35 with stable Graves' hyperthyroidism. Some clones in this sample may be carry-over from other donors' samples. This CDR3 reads CASSYSGPPNYGYTF. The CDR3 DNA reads TGTGCCAGCAGTTACTCCGGTCCACCGAACTATGGCTACACCTTC.